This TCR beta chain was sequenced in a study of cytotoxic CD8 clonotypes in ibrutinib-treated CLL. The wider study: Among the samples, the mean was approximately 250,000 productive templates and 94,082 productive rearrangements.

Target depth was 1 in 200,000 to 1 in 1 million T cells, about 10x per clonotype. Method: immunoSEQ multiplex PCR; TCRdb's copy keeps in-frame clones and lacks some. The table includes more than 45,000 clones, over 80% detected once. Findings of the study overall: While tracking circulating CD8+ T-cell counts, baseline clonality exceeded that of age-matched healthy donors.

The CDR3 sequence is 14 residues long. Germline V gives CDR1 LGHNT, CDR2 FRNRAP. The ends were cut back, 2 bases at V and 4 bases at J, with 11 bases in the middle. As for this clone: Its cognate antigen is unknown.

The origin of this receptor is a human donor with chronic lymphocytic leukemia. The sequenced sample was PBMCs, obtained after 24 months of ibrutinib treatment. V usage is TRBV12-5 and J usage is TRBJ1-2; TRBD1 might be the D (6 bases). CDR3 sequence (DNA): TGTGCTAGTGGTTTGAGGCAGGGGACCTATGGCTACACCTTC. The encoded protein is CASGLRQGTYGYTF.